The 9 T cell receptor beta chains listed next were all sequenced from one sample in a study of blood T cell repertoires in COVID-19. Sequenced by immunoSEQ multiplex PCR; TCRdb stores in-frame clones only, minus some. In the table there are about 86,000 clones, over 70% of which are singletons. Sequenced input: peripheral blood. The receptors derive from a human donor in a cohort sampled during active COVID-19.

This clone is a singleton in its sample. The genes are TRBV18 and TRBJ1-4; perhaps TRBD1 as D (6 bases). Germline CDR1 is KGHSH and CDR2 is LQKENI. V lost 6 bases to trimming and J lost 4 bases, with 12 bases between them. The CDR3 has 14 residues. The DNA of the CDR3 is TGTGCCAGCTCCGAAGGACAGCTTAATGAAAAACTGTTTTTT. Translated, it gives CASSEGQLNEKLFF.

The chain employs TRBV13 and TRBJ2-3; 10 bases line up with TRBD2. V was pared by 2 bases and J by 3 bases, with 2 bases of the junction left unmatched. This CDR3 comprises 15 residues. Per germline, CDR1 PRHDT and CDR2 FYEKMQ (reference sequence). This CDR3 reads CASSLKREGTDTQYF. CDR3 nucleotide sequence: TGTGCCAGCAGCTTAAAGCGGGAGGGTACAGATACGCAGTATTTT.

This clone was seen once. The rearrangement joins TRBV15 to TRBJ1-1; 9 bases map to TRBD1. The J segment lost 6 bases and the V segment lost 5 bases, leaving 10 bases of the junction unmatched. This CDR3 is built from 15 residues. Germline V gene sequence: CDR1 LNHNV, CDR2 YYDKDF (reference sequence). CDR3 residues: CATSSQDRGRAEAFF. In DNA, the CDR3 is TGTGCCACCAGCTCTCAGGACAGGGGCAGGGCTGAAGCTTTCTTT.

The rearrangement joins TRBV6-9 to TRBJ2-7; D gene ambiguous. Germline CDR1 MNHGY, CDR2 SVAAGI. V lost 6 bases and J 9 bases, leaving 18 bases between the germline ends. This CDR3 contains 13 residues. CDR3 sequence (DNA): TGTGCCAGCAGCCCCCCCGACGGAGATGGGCAGTACTTC. Encoded protein: CASSPPDGDGQYF.

The chain employs TRBV3-1 (or the pseudogene TRBV3-2) and TRBJ1-2; D may be TRBD1 (5 bases). The V end lost 4 bases, the J end lost 0 bases, and 12 bases lay between the germline ends. CDR1 is LGHDT and CDR2 is YNNKEL in the germline V gene (reference sequence). This CDR3 has 15 amino acids. The CDR3 loop is CASSLALRANYGYTF. The CDR3 DNA sequence: TGTGCCAGCAGCCTTGCTCTCAGGGCTAACTATGGCTACACCTTC.

The chain joins TRBV7-2 to TRBJ2-3; TRBD2 matches 11 bases. This CDR3 has 17 residues. Germline CDR1 reads SGHTA; CDR2 reads FQGNSA. J was trimmed by 1 base and V by 3 bases; bases with no gene match: 6. The CDR3 reads CASSLVAGGPGTDTQYF. CDR3 coding DNA: TGTGCCAGCAGCTTGGTAGCGGGAGGGCCTGGCACAGATACGCAGTATTTT.

The chain has TRBV2 and TRBJ2-1, with 7 bases that match TRBD1. CDR1 is SNHLY, CDR2 FYNNEI, per germline. Trimming removed 3 bases from V and 10 bases from J; junction bases left unmatched: 9. The CDR3 is 14 amino acids. The CDR3 protein is CASSETGRGWEQFF. In DNA form, the CDR3 reads TGTGCCAGCAGTGAGACAGGGCGAGGGTGGGAGCAGTTCTTC. The full variable domain, rest sourced from reference TRBV2 and TRBJ2-1, is EPEVTQTPSHQVTQMGQEVILRCVPISNHLYFYWYRQILGQKVEFLVSFYNNEISEKSEIFDDQFSVERPDGSNFTLKIRSTKLEDSAMYFCASSETGRGWEQFFGPGTRLTVL.

V and J are TRBV29-1 and TRBJ1-1; D remains ambiguous. The CDR3 spans 12 residues. Deletions cut 5 bases from V and 1 base from J, with 8 bases between. From germline, CDR1 is SQVTM and CDR2 ANQGSEA. The CDR3 here is CSVWSKNTEAFF. The CDR3 DNA follows: TGCAGCGTTTGGAGCAAGAACACTGAAGCTTTCTTT.

This clone was seen once. This chain links TRBV2 with TRBJ1-1; TRBD1 aligns across 7 bases. The CDR3 length is 12 residues. CDR1 and CDR2 from the germline V gene are SNHLY and FYNNEI. The V gene end was trimmed by 6 bases and the J gene end by 4 bases; junction bases not matched to a gene: 2. The CDR3 region has the DNA TGTGCCAGCAGCTGGACAGGCACTGAAGCTTTCTTT. Protein product: CASSWTGTEAFF. The complete variable domain, with remaining parts taken from reference TRBV2 and TRBJ1-1, reads EPEVTQTPSHQVTQMGQEVILRCVPISNHLYFYWYRQILGQKVEFLVSFYNNEISEKSEIFDDQFSVERPDGSNFTLKIRSTKLEDSAMYFCASSWTGTEAFFGQGTRLTVV.